A selection of T cell receptor beta chains follows, all from one sample in a study of blood T cell repertoires in COVID-19. The table came from immunoSEQ multiplex PCR; TCRdb's copy has only in-frame clones and leaves some out. The data contain some 150,000 clones, roughly 80% of them seen just once; the ten biggest clones take up roughly 14%. The sample was peripheral blood. Receptor source: a woman aged 65 to 85 with COVID-19, enrolled during active disease. Each CDR3 is given with its conserved first and last residue. The D gene is left open where the match is weak. Some rows mark clone size as missing; the rest say once, few, many or name a class of expanded clone.

cdr3_nt,cdr3_aa,d_call,clone_size,v_call,j_call
TGTGCCAGCAGTTTCACAGGGCTGGGCAATCAGCCCCAGCATTTT,CASSFTGLGNQPQHF,NA,NA,TRBV28,TRBJ1-5
TGTGCCAGCAGCCAAAGTATAGTAACGGAGAGCCCCTACGAGCAGTACTTC,CASSQSIVTESPYEQYF,NA,once,TRBV3-1/TRBV3-2,TRBJ2-7
TGTGCCAGCAGCTTCAGGGAGGATCAGCCCCAGCATTTT,CASSFREDQPQHF,NA,NA,TRBV11-2,TRBJ1-5
TGTGCCAGCAGGGAGGGCAATCAGCCCCAGCATTTT,CASREGNQPQHF,NA,NA,TRBV6-6,TRBJ1-5
TGTGCCAGCTCGGGAGGGGACGGTGAAAAACTGTTTTTT,CASSGGDGEKLFF,NA,NA,TRBV18,TRBJ1-4
TGTGCCAGTAGCGATACCGCGAATGAAGCTTTCTTT,CASSDTANEAFF,NA,NA,TRBV19,TRBJ1-1
TGTGCCAGCAGCGCTCAGCCCGGGACAAGGTATAATTCACCCCTCCACTTT,CASSAQPGTRYNSPLHF,NA,NA,TRBV3-1/TRBV3-2,TRBJ1-6
TGTGCCACCAGTGATTCGAGAGGACAGAACTACGAGCAGTACTTC,CATSDSRGQNYEQYF,NA,NA,TRBV24-1,TRBJ2-7
TGTGCCAGCTCCCAGGGACAGGGAGGATACACCTTC,CASSQGQGGYTF,TRBD1,NA,TRBV18,TRBJ1-2
TGTGCCAGTAAACTAGCGGGAGGGTTCGGCACCGGGGAGCTGTTTTTT,CASKLAGGFGTGELFF,TRBD2,NA,TRBV28,TRBJ2-2
TGTGCCAGCAGCTCGCCCAGGGAAGGGAAGGTGGCTTTCTTT,CASSSPREGKVAFF,NA,once,TRBV11-2,TRBJ1-1
TGTGCCAGCAGCCCCAGCGTGTCCCAGCCCCAGCATTTT,CASSPSVSQPQHF,NA,NA,TRBV12-3/TRBV12-4,TRBJ1-5
TGTGCCAGCAGCAATTACCAGGGATCGGCCGGCTACACCTTC,CASSNYQGSAGYTF,NA,NA,TRBV2,TRBJ1-2
TGTGCCAGCAGCCGGCCGACAGGGGGATTTAACACTGAAGCTTTCTTT,CASSRPTGGFNTEAFF,TRBD1,NA,TRBV14,TRBJ1-1
TGTGCCTGGAGTGTTCGAGTTGCGGGGGCAGGAGGCTACACCTTC,CAWSVRVAGAGGYTF,NA,NA,TRBV30,TRBJ1-2
TGTGCCAGCACCAAACTAGCGAGCTCCTACAATGAGCAGTTCTTC,CASTKLASSYNEQFF,TRBD2,NA,TRBV5-6,TRBJ2-1
TGTGCCAGCAGCCACCCCACTGGGCAGGGTGAGACCCAGTACTTC,CASSHPTGQGETQYF,NA,once,TRBV3-1/TRBV3-2,TRBJ2-5
TGTGCCAGCCACGGGGGTAGATTACACGAGACCCAGTACTTC,CASHGGRLHETQYF,NA,NA,TRBV27,TRBJ2-5
TGTGCCAGCAGCTTAGCCGGGTCGTCTGGAAACACCATATATTTT,CASSLAGSSGNTIYF,NA,NA,TRBV7-9,TRBJ1-3
TGTGCCAGTAGTATCGCGGCCTGGGGCAATCAGCCCCAGCATTTT,CASSIAAWGNQPQHF,NA,NA,TRBV19,TRBJ1-5
TGTGCCAGCAGCCACTCTAGACTAGCGGGTCTCAATGAGCAGTTCTTC,CASSHSRLAGLNEQFF,TRBD2,NA,TRBV14,TRBJ2-1
TGTGCTAGTTTACGAGAGGCCAATCAGCCCCAGCATTTT,CASLREANQPQHF,NA,NA,TRBV12-5,TRBJ1-5
TGTGCCAGCAGCTTAGAACTTTACAATGAGCAGTTCTTC,CASSLELYNEQFF,NA,NA,TRBV7-2,TRBJ2-1
TGTGCCAGTAGTGGGGGGGCTCCCAATCAGCCCCAGCATTTT,CASSGGAPNQPQHF,NA,many,TRBV19,TRBJ1-5
TGTGCCAGCAGCCGAGAATTGAGTCGAGGCTACACCTTC,CASSRELSRGYTF,NA,NA,TRBV14,TRBJ1-2
TGTGCCTGGAACCTCGGGGTTGGGAACACTGAAGCTTTCTTT,CAWNLGVGNTEAFF,NA,NA,TRBV30,TRBJ1-1
TGTGCCAGCAGTGGGACGGGAGGAACTGAAGCTTTCTTT,CASSGTGGTEAFF,NA,NA,TRBV6-4,TRBJ1-1
TGTGCCAGCAGTTTTAGATGGGCGGGCACAAAAAACATTCAGTACTTC,CASSFRWAGTKNIQYF,NA,NA,TRBV28,TRBJ2-4
TGTGCCAGCAGCGCTCGGACTTCCCGGGCGTACGAGCAGTACTTC,CASSARTSRAYEQYF,NA,NA,TRBV7-9,TRBJ2-7
TGTGCCAGCAGTTACTCGACAGGGGGGAGCTATGGCTACACCTTC,CASSYSTGGSYGYTF,TRBD1,NA,TRBV6-5,TRBJ1-2
TGTGCCAGCAGTTCACCGAACCAACTAGCGGGAGTCCCCTACGAGCAGTACTTC,CASSSPNQLAGVPYEQYF,TRBD2,NA,TRBV27,TRBJ2-7
TGTGCCAGCAGTGGCTCGGGGTTTTCGAATCAGCCCCAGCATTTT,CASSGSGFSNQPQHF,NA,few,TRBV2,TRBJ1-5
TGTGCTAGCAGGAGGGGGACAGGCGACACCGGGGAGCTGTTTTTT,CASRRGTGDTGELFF,TRBD1,NA,TRBV7-7,TRBJ2-2
TGTGCCACCAGCGTACGATCGGGAGGTAACCGTGGCTACACCTTC,CATSVRSGGNRGYTF,NA,NA,TRBV15,TRBJ1-2
TGCAGTGCTAGTGCAACAGGGGGTGGGGATCAGCCCCAGCATTTT,CSASATGGGDQPQHF,TRBD1,NA,TRBV20-1,TRBJ1-5
TGTGCCAGCAGTGCCTCTTTGTCACGGGAACTGTTTTTT,CASSASLSRELFF,NA,NA,TRBV2,TRBJ1-4
TGTGCCAGCAGTCCCTCGAGGACCGGGGAGCTGTTTTTT,CASSPSRTGELFF,NA,NA,TRBV12-3/TRBV12-4,TRBJ2-2
TGTGCCAGCAGCATTGGGCGGGAGGGGAACACCGGGGAGCTGTTTTTT,CASSIGREGNTGELFF,NA,NA,TRBV21-1,TRBJ2-2
TGTGCCAGCAGCCCCCGGGGATCAAGCATGAACACTGAAGCTTTCTTT,CASSPRGSSMNTEAFF,NA,NA,TRBV7-8,TRBJ1-1
TGCACCAGCAGCCAAGAAGGCAGGTCTGGAAACACCATATATTTT,CTSSQEGRSGNTIYF,NA,once,TRBV1,TRBJ1-3
TGTGCCAGCAGCAGTCAGGGGTTTGCGGGAAACACCATATATTTT,CASSSQGFAGNTIYF,NA,few,TRBV6-6,TRBJ1-3
TGCGCCAGCAGCTCAGGGGGTTTAGGGGAAAAACTGTTTTTT,CASSSGGLGEKLFF,TRBD1,few,TRBV5-1,TRBJ1-4
TGTGCCAGCAGCTTGCAACGGGAGAGAGCAGATACGCAGTATTTT,CASSLQRERADTQYF,NA,NA,TRBV5-4,TRBJ2-3
TGTGCCACCAGCAGATGGACAGCCCTAGCCAAAAACATTCAGTACTTC,CATSRWTALAKNIQYF,NA,NA,TRBV15,TRBJ2-4
TGTGCCAGCAGCCCCCCCGCAGGGTTAGGGACTGAAGCTTTCTTT,CASSPPAGLGTEAFF,NA,NA,TRBV6-5,TRBJ1-1
TGTGCCAGCTCACCGGACGGGAGGGCCAAAAACATTCAGTACTTC,CASSPDGRAKNIQYF,TRBD2,NA,TRBV18,TRBJ2-4
TGTGCCAGCAGCGCCGGGGGTAATACACAAGAGACCCAGTACTTC,CASSAGGNTQETQYF,NA,NA,TRBV5-6,TRBJ2-5
TGTGCCAGCAGCTCCAAATCAGACAGGTTTGGCTACACCTTC,CASSSKSDRFGYTF,NA,NA,TRBV7-9,TRBJ1-2
TGTGCCAGCAGCTTCCGAGACAGACTCCGTAATGAAAAACTGTTTTTT,CASSFRDRLRNEKLFF,NA,NA,TRBV9,TRBJ1-4
TGTGCCAGCAGCCCCGGGAGCGGCTATGGCTACACCTTC,CASSPGSGYGYTF,NA,NA,TRBV9,TRBJ1-2
TGTGCCAGCAGGGACATAATGGGGCAGCCCCAGCATTTT,CASRDIMGQPQHF,NA,NA,TRBV2,TRBJ1-5
TGCAGTGCTAGTCCAGCCAGCGGGGGACGGGCCGGGGCCAACGTCCTGACTTTC,CSASPASGGRAGANVLTF,TRBD2,NA,TRBV20-1,TRBJ2-6
TGTGCCACCAGCAAACCGGGACAGGGGTCCCTCTATGGCTACACCTTC,CATSKPGQGSLYGYTF,TRBD1,NA,TRBV15,TRBJ1-2
TGCAGCGTTTGGGGGGAGGCCGGGGAGCTGTTTTTT,CSVWGEAGELFF,NA,NA,TRBV29-1,TRBJ2-2
TGTGCCTGGAGTGTACTTCAGGGGGTTAACTATGGCTACACCTTC,CAWSVLQGVNYGYTF,TRBD1,once,TRBV30,TRBJ1-2
TGTGCCAGCAGTCAAAACAGGGGAGGCAATCAGCCCCAGCATTTT,CASSQNRGGNQPQHF,TRBD1,NA,TRBV6-5,TRBJ1-5
TGTGCCAGCAGCCGCAGAAAATTAGCGGATACAAACAATGAGCAGTTCTTC,CASSRRKLADTNNEQFF,NA,NA,TRBV3-1/TRBV3-2,TRBJ2-1
TGTGCCAGCAGCCCAGGGGGCTATGGCTACACCTTC,CASSPGGYGYTF,TRBD1,NA,TRBV11-2,TRBJ1-2
TGTGCCAGCAGCTCCCTCCAGCGCTTCAATGAGCAGTTCTTC,CASSSLQRFNEQFF,NA,NA,TRBV11-2,TRBJ2-1